The following is a T cell receptor beta chain sequence with its context. This clone's antigen is unknown. The input lacks base qualities; no much larger clone sits a single base away. The germline V end is reduced by 1 base and the J end by 9 bases; junction bases left unmatched: 5. The germline V gene (reference sequence) yields LGHDT for CDR1 and YNNKEL for CDR2. From cysteine to phenylalanine, the CDR3 is 14 amino acids long. The CDR3 DNA has 42 bases and is translated from base 1. The sample comes from a study of vaccination effects on CD4 cells after COVID-19 (dated 2022 in TCRdb). Context from the whole study: Each participant got two doses of an mRNA SARS-CoV-2 vaccine, either BNT162b2 or mRNA-1273. In a couple of convalescent patients, pre-vaccine samples were collected 16 days and one week ahead of the first dose, 142 and 148 days after COVID-19 diagnosis. Cultures from other donors in the study were sequenced with the Oncomine TCR Beta short-read assay on an Illumina iSeq 100. SARS-CoV-2 spike-specific CD4+ TCR repertoires were compared before and after mRNA vaccination in COVID-19 convalescent patients and in infection-naive vaccine recipients. The full study included over 8 COVID-19 convalescent patients and a few SARS-CoV-2-naive healthy vaccine recipients.

What the study reported, not specific to this receptor: In convalescent patients, the post-vaccine spike-reactive repertoire consisted mainly of new vaccine-induced clones, largely distinct from infection-induced clones. Both infection-induced and vaccine-induced clones contracted markedly at late post-vaccination timepoints, which is consistent with waning T cell responses. Only a small number of convalescent patients were included, and no early post-infection timepoints were available, which limited the study.

The library was built by means of the immunoSEQ multiplex PCR assay. DNA from the cultured and isolated CD4+ T cells underwent TCR beta CDR3 sequencing. The study's processing was this. Non-productive TCR sequences were removed and reads were trimmed to the CDR3 region, keeping CDR3s of at least 7 amino acids. The MANAFEST web app was used to identify antigen-specific clonotypes by comparing expansion in peptide wells with expansion in reference cultures. To be called positive, a clone needed expansion at FDR<0.05 compared with the reference and with all other wells, an odds ratio greater than 5, and a frequency greater than 0.1% in two replicate wells. Clonotypes significantly expanded in SARS-CoV-2 spike wells and in at least one common cold coronavirus spike condition were defined as cross-reactive. Levenshtein distance calculated with the stringdist R package was used to assess CDR3 similarity, and unrooted trees were constructed with ape in R 3.6.1. TCRdb re-hosts the immuneACCESS table, in-frame sequences only. Its copies lack some clones; in the studies checked, an unresolved V gene accounts for under half of them, and the cause for the rest is not known. The D gene and trimming were derived from the DNA, and the V and J assignments and clone size from that table. The table for this sample lists around 26,000 clones; 78% of them were counted only once. The ten most abundant clones make up approximately 16% of the sample.

The ViraFEST assay stimulated PBMC with viral peptide pools and then used TCR sequencing to identify antigen-specific CD4+ T cell clonotypes by expansion. After around eleven days of culture, CD4+ T cells were isolated with the EasySep CD4+ T cell isolation kit. PCR-confirmed SARS-CoV-2 infection had occurred in convalescent patients between March and December 2020, before the Alpha, Beta and Delta variants emerged in the United States. Two million PBMC per well were cultured with roughly 10 ug/ml peptides in IMDM containing about 5% human AB serum, about 9.6 IU/ml IL-2 and gentamicin. On days 3 and 7, half of the culture medium was replaced with fresh IL-2-containing medium. Unless noted otherwise, every peptide stimulation condition was cultured in triplicate wells. PBMC were separated from whole blood using Ficoll-Paque Plus gradient centrifugation and were then either cryopreserved at -140C or used fresh. The overlapping peptide pools covered the spike proteins of SARS-CoV-2 and of the common cold coronaviruses HCoV-NL63, HCoV-OC43 and HCoV-229E. The QIAamp micro DNA kit was used to extract genomic DNA from the cultured CD4+ T cells.

The sequence joins TRBV3-1 (or the pseudogene TRBV3-2) to TRBJ2-1, and 8 junction bases match TRBD1. The sequence was obtained from a human donor who had a prior SARS-CoV-2 infection. The material sequenced was CD4+ T cells from PBMCs cultured with HCoV-NL63 spike peptides, taken before COVID-19 vaccination. The cell subset or site tag for this specimen amounts to: HCoV-NL63 spike overlapping peptide pool stimulation. The CDR3 here reads CASSQGQGAGEQFF. DNA sequence: TGTGCCAGCAGCCAAGGGCAGGGGGCCGGTGAGCAGTTCTTC.